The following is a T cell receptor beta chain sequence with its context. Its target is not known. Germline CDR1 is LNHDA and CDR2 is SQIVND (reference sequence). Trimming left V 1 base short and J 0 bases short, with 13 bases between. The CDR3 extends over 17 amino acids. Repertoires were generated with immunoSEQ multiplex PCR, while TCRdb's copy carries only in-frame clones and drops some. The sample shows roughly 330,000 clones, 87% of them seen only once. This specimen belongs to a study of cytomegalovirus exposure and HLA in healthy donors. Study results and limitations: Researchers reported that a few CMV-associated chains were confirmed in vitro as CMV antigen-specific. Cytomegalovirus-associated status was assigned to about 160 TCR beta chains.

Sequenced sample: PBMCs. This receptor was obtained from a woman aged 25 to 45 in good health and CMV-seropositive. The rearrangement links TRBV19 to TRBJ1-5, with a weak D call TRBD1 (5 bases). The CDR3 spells CASSIVQGLGSNQPQHF. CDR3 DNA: TGTGCCAGTAGTATAGTCCAGGGACTGGGTAGCAATCAGCCCCAGCATTTT. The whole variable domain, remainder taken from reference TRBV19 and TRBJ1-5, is DGGITQSPKYLFRKEGQNVTLSCEQNLNHDAMYWYRQDPGQGLRLIYYSQIVNDFQKGDIAEGYSVSREKKESFPLTVTSAQKNPTAFYLCASSIVQGLGSNQPQHFGDGTRLSIL.